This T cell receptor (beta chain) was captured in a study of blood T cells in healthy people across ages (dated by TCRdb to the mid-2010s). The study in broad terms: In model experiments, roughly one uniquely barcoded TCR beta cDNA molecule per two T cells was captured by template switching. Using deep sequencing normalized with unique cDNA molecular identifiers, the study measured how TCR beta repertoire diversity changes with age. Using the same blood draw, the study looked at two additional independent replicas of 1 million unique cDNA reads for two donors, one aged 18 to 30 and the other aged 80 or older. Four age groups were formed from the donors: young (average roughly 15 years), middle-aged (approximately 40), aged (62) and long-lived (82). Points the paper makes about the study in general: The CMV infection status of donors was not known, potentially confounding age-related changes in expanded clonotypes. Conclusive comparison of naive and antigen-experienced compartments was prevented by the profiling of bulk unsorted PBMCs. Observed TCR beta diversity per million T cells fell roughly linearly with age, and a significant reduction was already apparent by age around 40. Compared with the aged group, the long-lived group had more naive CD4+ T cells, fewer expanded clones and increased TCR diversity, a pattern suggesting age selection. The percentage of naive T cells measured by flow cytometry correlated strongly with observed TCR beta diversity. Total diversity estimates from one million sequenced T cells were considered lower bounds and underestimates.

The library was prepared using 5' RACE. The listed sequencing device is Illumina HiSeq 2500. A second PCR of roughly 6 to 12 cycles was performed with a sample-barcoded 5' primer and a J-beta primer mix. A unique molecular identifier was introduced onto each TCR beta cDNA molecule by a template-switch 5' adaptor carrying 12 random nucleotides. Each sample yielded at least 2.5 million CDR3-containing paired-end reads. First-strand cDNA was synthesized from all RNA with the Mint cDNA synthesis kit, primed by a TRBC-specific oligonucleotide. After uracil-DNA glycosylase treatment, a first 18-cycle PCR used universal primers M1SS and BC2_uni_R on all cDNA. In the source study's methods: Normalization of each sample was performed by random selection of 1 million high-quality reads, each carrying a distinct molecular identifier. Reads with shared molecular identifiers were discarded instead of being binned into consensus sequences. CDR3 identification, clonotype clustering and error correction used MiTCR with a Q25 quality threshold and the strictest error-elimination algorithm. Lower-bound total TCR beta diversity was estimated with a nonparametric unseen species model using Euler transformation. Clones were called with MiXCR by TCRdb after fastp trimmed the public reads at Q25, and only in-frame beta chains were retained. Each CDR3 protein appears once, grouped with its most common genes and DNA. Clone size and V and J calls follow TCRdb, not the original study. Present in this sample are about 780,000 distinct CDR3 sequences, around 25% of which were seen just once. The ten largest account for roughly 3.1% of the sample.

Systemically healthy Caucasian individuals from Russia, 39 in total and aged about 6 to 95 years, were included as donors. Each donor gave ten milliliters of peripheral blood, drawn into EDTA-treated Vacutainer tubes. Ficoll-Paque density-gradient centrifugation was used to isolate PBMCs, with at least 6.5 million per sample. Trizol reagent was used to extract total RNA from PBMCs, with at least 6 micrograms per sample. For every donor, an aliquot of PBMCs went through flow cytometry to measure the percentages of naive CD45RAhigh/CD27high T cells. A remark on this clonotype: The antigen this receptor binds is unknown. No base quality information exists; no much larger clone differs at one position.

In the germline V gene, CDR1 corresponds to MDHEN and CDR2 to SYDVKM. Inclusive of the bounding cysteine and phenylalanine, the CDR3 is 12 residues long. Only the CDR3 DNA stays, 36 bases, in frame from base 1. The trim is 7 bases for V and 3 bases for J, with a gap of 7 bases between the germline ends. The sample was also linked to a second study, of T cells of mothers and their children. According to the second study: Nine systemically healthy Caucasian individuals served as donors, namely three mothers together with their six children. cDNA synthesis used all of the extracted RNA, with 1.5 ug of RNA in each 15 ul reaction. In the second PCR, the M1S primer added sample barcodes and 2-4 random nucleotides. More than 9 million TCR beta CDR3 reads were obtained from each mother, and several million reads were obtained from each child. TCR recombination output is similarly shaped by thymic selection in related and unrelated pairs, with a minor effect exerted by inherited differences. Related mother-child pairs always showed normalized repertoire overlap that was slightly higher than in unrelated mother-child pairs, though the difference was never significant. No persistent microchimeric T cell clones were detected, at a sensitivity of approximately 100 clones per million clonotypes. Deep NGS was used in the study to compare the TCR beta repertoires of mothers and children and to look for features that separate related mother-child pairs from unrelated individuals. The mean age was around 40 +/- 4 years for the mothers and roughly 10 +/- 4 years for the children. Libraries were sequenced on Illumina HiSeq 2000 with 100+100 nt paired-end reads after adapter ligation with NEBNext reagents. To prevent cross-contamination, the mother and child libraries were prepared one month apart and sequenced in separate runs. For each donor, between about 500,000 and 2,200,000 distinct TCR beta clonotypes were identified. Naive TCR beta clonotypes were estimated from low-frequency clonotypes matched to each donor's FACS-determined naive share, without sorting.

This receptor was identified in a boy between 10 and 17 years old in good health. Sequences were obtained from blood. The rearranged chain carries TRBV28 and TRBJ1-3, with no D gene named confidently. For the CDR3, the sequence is CASTTGGNTIYF. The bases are TGTGCCAGCACCACGGGTGGAAACACCATATATTTT.